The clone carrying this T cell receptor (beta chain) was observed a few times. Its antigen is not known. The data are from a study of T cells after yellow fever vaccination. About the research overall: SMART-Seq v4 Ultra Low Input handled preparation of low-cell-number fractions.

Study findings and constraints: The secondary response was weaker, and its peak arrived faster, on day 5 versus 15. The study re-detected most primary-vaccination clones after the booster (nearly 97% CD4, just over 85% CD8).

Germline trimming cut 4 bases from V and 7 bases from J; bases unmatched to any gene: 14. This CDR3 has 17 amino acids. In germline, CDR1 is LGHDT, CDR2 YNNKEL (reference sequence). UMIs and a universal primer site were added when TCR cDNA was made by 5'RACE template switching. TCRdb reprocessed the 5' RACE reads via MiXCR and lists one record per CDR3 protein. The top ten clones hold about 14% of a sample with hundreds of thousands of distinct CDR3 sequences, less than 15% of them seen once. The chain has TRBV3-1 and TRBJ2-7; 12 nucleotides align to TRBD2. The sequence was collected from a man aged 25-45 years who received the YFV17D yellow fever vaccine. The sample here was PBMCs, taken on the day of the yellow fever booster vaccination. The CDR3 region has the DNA TGTGCCAGCAGCCCCACAAGGCGACTAGCGGGAGTAGAGGAGCAGTACTTC. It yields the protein CASSPTRRLAGVEEQYF.